This T cell receptor beta chain was observed in a study of a mutant IDH1 vaccine in newly diagnosed glioma. This CDR3 region has 15 residues. The germline V gene encodes CDR1 SGHAT and CDR2 FQNNGV. The trim removed 6 bases at V and 2 bases at J, leaving 4 bases unmatched. In its sample, this clone was seen a few times. What it recognizes is unknown. Method: immunoSEQ multiplex PCR; TCRdb's copy keeps in-frame clones and lacks some. The table lists around 53,000 clones, roughly 84% of them singletons. This sample's time point: week 47, end of study. Mutant IDH1 20-mer peptide, at 300 ug, made up each vaccine dose, with topical imiquimod.

The chain recombines TRBV11-2 with TRBJ2-1; 10 bases agree with TRBD2. The source was PBMCs, collected from a glioma patient whose treatment included an IDH1 peptide vaccine. The clonotype was recovered from a woman younger than 45 with glioma. Some clones in this sample may be carry-over from other donors' samples. The CDR3 here is CASRPAGGPYNEQFF. CDR3 bases: TGTGCCAGCAGGCCAGCGGGAGGGCCCTACAATGAGCAGTTCTTC.